This section outlines one TCR beta chain sequence together with its context. What it binds is unknown. This specimen comes from a study of cytomegalovirus exposure and HLA in healthy donors. Study-wide points: The only immune exposure information that was available was CMV serostatus. Common viral pathogens seemed, in a later analysis, to connect with several of the most significant clusters.

CDR3 length: 14 residues. After removal of 1 base from V and 2 bases from J, the junction contained 2 bases not matched to a gene. The V gene's germline CDR1 is SGHVS and CDR2 FNYEAQ. A multiplex PCR was run with 60 Vbeta primers and 13 Jbeta primers. The data were produced by immunoSEQ multiplex PCR, yet TCRdb's version contains in-frame clones alone and is incomplete. The sample gives roughly 100,000 clones, roughly 15% of which show up once; over 0.8% is in the top ten. This clonotype was sampled from a female donor in good health and CMV-seronegative. Sequenced input: PBMCs. V is TRBV7-6 and J is TRBJ2-7, with 7 bases that match TRBD1. The CDR3 region is CASSLGTGAYEQYF. The CDR3 region has the DNA TGTGCCAGCAGCTTAGGGACAGGAGCCTACGAGCAGTACTTC.